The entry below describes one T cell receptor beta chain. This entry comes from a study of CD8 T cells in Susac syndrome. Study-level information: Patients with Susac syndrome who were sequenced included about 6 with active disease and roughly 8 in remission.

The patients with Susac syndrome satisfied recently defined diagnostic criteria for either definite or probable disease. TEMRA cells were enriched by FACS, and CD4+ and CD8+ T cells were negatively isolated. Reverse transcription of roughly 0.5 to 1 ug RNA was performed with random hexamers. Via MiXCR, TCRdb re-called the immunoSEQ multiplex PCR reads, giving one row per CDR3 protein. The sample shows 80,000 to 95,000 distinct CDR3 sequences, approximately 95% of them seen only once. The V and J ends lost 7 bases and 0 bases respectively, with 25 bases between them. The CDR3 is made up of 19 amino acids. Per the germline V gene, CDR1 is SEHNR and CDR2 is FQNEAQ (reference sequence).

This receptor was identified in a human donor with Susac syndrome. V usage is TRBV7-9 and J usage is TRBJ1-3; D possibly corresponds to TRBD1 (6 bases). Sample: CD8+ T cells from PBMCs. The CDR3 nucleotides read TGTGCCAGCAACGACGGCAGCGGGGGCCCACTTACCTCTGGAAACACCATATATTTT. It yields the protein CASNDGSGGPLTSGNTIYF.